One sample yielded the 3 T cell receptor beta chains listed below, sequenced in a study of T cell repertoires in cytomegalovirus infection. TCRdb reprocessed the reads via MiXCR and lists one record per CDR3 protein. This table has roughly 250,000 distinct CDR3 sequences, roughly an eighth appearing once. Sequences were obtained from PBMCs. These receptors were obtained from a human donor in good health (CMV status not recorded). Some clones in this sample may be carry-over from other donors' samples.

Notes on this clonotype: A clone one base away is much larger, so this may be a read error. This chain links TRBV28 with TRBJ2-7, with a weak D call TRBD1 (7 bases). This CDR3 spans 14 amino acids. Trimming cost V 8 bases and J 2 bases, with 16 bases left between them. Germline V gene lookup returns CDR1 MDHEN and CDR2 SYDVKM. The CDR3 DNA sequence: TGTGCCAGCGGTGCAGGGGGGAGAGCCTACGAGCAGTACTTC. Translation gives CASGAGGRAYEQYF.

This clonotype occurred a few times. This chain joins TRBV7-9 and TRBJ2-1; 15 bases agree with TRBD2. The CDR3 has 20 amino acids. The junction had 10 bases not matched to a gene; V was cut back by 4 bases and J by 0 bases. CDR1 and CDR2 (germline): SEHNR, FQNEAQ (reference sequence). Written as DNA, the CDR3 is TGTGCCAGCAGCTCTACTGGACTAGCGGGAGGGACGAGCTCCTACAATGAGCAGTTCTTC. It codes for CASSSTGLAGGTSSYNEQFF. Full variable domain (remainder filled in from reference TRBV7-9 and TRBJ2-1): DTGVSQNPRHKITKRGQNVTFRCDPISEHNRLYWYRQTLGQGPEFLTYFQNEAQLEKSRLLSDRFSAERPKGSFSTLEIQRTEQGDSAMYLCASSSTGLAGGTSSYNEQFFGPGTRLTVL.

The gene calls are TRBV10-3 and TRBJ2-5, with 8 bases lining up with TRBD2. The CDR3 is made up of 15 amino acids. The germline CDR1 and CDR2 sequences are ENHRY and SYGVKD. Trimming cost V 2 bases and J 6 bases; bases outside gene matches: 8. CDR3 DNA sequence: TGTGCCATCAGTGAGGCTAGCGGGTCTGTGAAGACCCAGTACTTC. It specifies CAISEASGSVKTQYF.